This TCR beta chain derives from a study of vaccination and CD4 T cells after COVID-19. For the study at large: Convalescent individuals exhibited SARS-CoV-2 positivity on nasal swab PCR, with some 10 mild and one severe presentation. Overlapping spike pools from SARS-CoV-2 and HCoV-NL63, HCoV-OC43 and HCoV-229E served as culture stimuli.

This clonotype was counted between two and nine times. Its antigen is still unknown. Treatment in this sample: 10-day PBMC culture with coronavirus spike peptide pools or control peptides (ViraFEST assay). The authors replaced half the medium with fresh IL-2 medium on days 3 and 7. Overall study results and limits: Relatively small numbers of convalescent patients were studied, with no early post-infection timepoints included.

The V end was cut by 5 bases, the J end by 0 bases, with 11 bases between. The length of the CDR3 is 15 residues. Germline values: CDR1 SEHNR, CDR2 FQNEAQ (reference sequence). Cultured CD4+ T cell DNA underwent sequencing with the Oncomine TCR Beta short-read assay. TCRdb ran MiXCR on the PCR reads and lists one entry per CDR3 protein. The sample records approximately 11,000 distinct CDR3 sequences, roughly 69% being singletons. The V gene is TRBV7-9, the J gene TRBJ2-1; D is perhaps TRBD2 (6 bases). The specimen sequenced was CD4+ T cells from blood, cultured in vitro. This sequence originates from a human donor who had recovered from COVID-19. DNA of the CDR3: TGTGCCAGCAGCAGACGGGGGAGCTCCTACAATGAGCAGTTCTTC. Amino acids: CASSRRGSSYNEQFF.